These T cell receptor beta chains were read from a single sample in a study of cytomegalovirus exposure and HLA in healthy donors. The repertoire was sequenced with immunoSEQ multiplex PCR; TCRdb's copy has only in-frame clones and lacks some. The table has roughly 130,000 clones, about three quarters seen once. The source material was PBMCs. The receptors derive from a woman aged 55-69 years in good health and CMV-seropositive. Each CDR3 is given with its conserved first and last residue. Fields, in order: V gene, D gene, J gene, CDR3 protein. D genes are given only for firm matches.

v_gene: TRBV19; d_gene: TRBD1; j_gene: TRBJ1-5; CDR3aa: CASSIRGQGTGQPQHF
v_gene: TRBV12-5; d_gene: .; j_gene: TRBJ2-1; CDR3aa: CASGVRASSYNEQFF
v_gene: TRBV9; d_gene: .; j_gene: TRBJ1-1; CDR3aa: CASSVGGGSNTEAFF
v_gene: TRBV9; d_gene: .; j_gene: TRBJ1-6; CDR3aa: CASSVDRGSRSSPLHF
v_gene: TRBV2; d_gene: .; j_gene: TRBJ1-5; CDR3aa: CASGGRGSGNQPQHF
v_gene: TRBV27; d_gene: TRBD1; j_gene: TRBJ2-1; CDR3aa: CASSPSDRESLQFF
v_gene: TRBV6-5; d_gene: .; j_gene: TRBJ1-6; CDR3aa: CASSYRIRNYNSPLHF
v_gene: TRBV7-3; d_gene: .; j_gene: TRBJ1-2; CDR3aa: CASSPTGGPRGYTF
v_gene: TRBV18; d_gene: .; j_gene: TRBJ1-1; CDR3aa: CASSPPGGGLNTEAFF
v_gene: TRBV5-1; d_gene: .; j_gene: TRBJ2-1; CDR3aa: CASSFSGTSYNEQFF
v_gene: TRBV5-1; d_gene: TRBD1; j_gene: TRBJ2-7; CDR3aa: CASSFRDRVSEQYF
v_gene: TRBV10-3; d_gene: TRBD2; j_gene: TRBJ2-7; CDR3aa: CAIGGALVGRGDGQYF
v_gene: TRBV5-5; d_gene: .; j_gene: TRBJ1-2; CDR3aa: CASSPSWGRDYGYTF
v_gene: TRBV6-5; d_gene: .; j_gene: TRBJ1-2; CDR3aa: CASSYSDSLPGYTF
v_gene: TRBV10-3; d_gene: .; j_gene: TRBJ1-3; CDR3aa: CAISEGQNSGNTIYF
v_gene: TRBV27; d_gene: TRBD1; j_gene: TRBJ1-2; CDR3aa: CASRTGGGYTF
v_gene: TRBV10-3; d_gene: TRBD1; j_gene: TRBJ2-7; CDR3aa: CAISPGQGSYEQYF
v_gene: TRBV21-1; d_gene: .; j_gene: TRBJ1-2; CDR3aa: CATKEGYTF
v_gene: TRBV7-2; d_gene: TRBD2; j_gene: TRBJ2-3; CDR3aa: CASRPTSGGAGDTQYF
v_gene: TRBV7-2; d_gene: .; j_gene: TRBJ1-2; CDR3aa: CASSFGEDYGYTF
v_gene: TRBV2; d_gene: TRBD1; j_gene: TRBJ1-2; CDR3aa: CASAYRGDYGYTF
v_gene: TRBV5-4; d_gene: TRBD1; j_gene: TRBJ2-7; CDR3aa: CASSLGPGQKEQYF
v_gene: TRBV5-6; d_gene: TRBD1; j_gene: TRBJ2-3; CDR3aa: CASSRRTGRIYTDTQYF
v_gene: TRBV7-9; d_gene: .; j_gene: TRBJ2-7; CDR3aa: CASSGGTVNNEQYF